The next 26 T cell receptor beta chains were all read from a single sample in a study of T cells after posttransplantation cyclophosphamide. Cyclophosphamide on days +3 and +4 followed busulfan-fludarabine conditioning and a marrow graft. The method was immunoSEQ multiplex PCR; TCRdb's version includes in-frame clones alone and lacks a portion of them. The sample lists about 36,000 clones; around 80% were seen once. Source: CD4+ T cells sorted from blood, taken 1,900 to 2,000 days after a stem cell transplant with posttransplant cyclophosphamide. Source of these receptors: a female patient in her 40s who received an allogeneic stem cell transplant from a related donor, was CMV-positive, and had no GVHD. Some T cells may be the graft donor's.

This chain links TRBV7-6 with TRBJ2-7; TRBD2 matches at 10 bases. CDR3 size: 14 residues. The germline V gene encodes CDR1 SGHVS and CDR2 FNYEAQ. V gave up 4 bases and J gave up 2 bases; unmatched junction bases: 2. CDR3 nucleotide sequence: TGTGCCAGCAGCTCACTAGCGGGGACCTACGAGCAGTACTTC. Protein: CASSSLAGTYEQYF. The variable domain in full, completed from reference TRBV7-6 and TRBJ2-7, reads GAGVSQSPRYKVTKRGQDVALRCDPISGHVSLYWYRQALGQGPEFLTYFNYEAQQDKSGLPNDRFSAERPEGSISTLTIQRTEQRDSAMYRCASSSLAGTYEQYFGPGTRLTVT.

The chain employs TRBV4-3 and TRBJ1-4; TRBD1 matches at 7 bases. The V and J ends lost 0 bases and 8 bases, in that order; junction bases with no gene match: 21. Germline loops: CDR1 LGHNA, CDR2 YSLEER. This CDR3 has 20 amino acids. The CDR3 DNA reads as TGCGCCAGCAGCCAAGATGCTTACAGGGAAAAAGGGGGCCGGTTGGAAAAACTGTTTTTT. Protein: CASSQDAYREKGGRLEKLFF.

The CDR3 region has the DNA TGTGCCAGCAGCTGGTGGACTAGCGGCCGGGGGGACGAGCAGTTCTTC. Protein sequence: CASSWWTSGRGDEQFF. The chain uses TRBV5-6 and TRBJ2-1, with 10 bases that match TRBD2. CDR1 is SGHDT, CDR2 YYEEEE, per germline. The junction had 13 bases not matched to a gene; V was cut back by 3 bases and J by 10 bases. The CDR3 runs 16 residues. Supplemented by reference TRBV5-6 and TRBJ2-1, the full variable domain reads DAGVTQSPTHLIKTRGQQVTLRCSPKSGHDTVSWYQQALGQGPQFIFQYYEEEERQRGNFPDRFSGHQFPNYSSELNVNALLLGDSALYLCASSWWTSGRGDEQFFGPGTRLTVL.

The table lists this clone with a count of one. A junction boundary mismatches the germline segment, possibly from a read error. The chain is built from TRBV12-5 and TRBJ2-5; a weak D match, TRBD2 (5 bases). There are 14 residues in the CDR3. Germline CDR1 is LGHNT and CDR2 is FRNRAP. CDR3 region: CASGPPGNQETQYF. CDR3 sequence (DNA): TGTGCTAGTGGTCCACCGGGAAACCAGGAGACCCAGTACTTC.

The chain couples TRBV11-3 to TRBJ1-5, with D unresolved. Germline values: CDR1 SGHNT, CDR2 YENEEA. The CDR3 extends over 14 amino acids. V was clipped by 2 bases and J by 5 bases, with 10 bases between them. CDR3 coding DNA: TGTGCCAGCAGCTTACCCGGGAGGGATCAGCCCCAGCATTTT. Protein product: CASSLPGRDQPQHF.

This chain links TRBV29-1 with TRBJ2-5, with TRBD2 matching over 11 bases. V lost 6 bases to trimming and J lost 4 bases; unmatched junction nucleotides: 1. The CDR3 runs 12 residues. Germline-derived CDR1 and CDR2 are SQVTM and ANQGSEA. The CDR3 is CSVTSGGETQYF. The CDR3 nucleotides read TGCAGCGTAACTAGCGGGGGAGAGACCCAGTACTTC.

This chain links TRBV5-1 with TRBJ1-1, with TRBD1 matching 8 bases. CDR1 is SGHRS and CDR2 is YFSETQ in the germline V gene. V gave up 3 bases and J gave up 1 base; unmatched junction bases: 5. This CDR3 has 15 residues. The DNA for the CDR3 is TGCGCCAGCAGCTCCAGGGGGCTGGAGAACACTGAAGCTTTCTTT. This codes for CASSSRGLENTEAFF.

This clone is labeled as medium-sized. The chain couples TRBV7-2 to TRBJ1-5; TRBD1 might be the D (5 bases). Trimming took 5 bases from V and 7 from J, leaving 12 bases between them. Germline loops: CDR1 SGHTA, CDR2 FQGNSA. This CDR3 spans 13 amino acids. The CDR3: CASSLYRSQPQHF. The CDR3, as DNA: TGTGCCAGCAGCCTCTACAGGAGCCAGCCCCAGCATTTT.

This chain joins TRBV4-1 and TRBJ2-5; 10 bases agree with TRBD2. The J segment lost 4 bases and the V segment lost 1 base, leaving 9 bases of the junction unmatched. This CDR3 comprises 17 residues. Germline V lookup: CDR1 MGHRA, CDR2 YSYEKL. The DNA of the CDR3 is TGCGCCAGCAGCCAAGTGGGTAGAGCGGGGGGGCTAGAGACCCAGTACTTC. It encodes CASSQVGRAGGLETQYF.

In its sample, this clone was seen once. The rearrangement uses TRBV19 and TRBJ1-5; TRBD1 might be the D (5 bases). The germline V and J ends were trimmed by 6 bases and 4 bases, with 22 bases remaining between them. The CDR3 loop spans 17 amino acids. Germline V CDR1 and CDR2: LNHDA, SQIVND (reference sequence). The CDR3 sequence: CASSLQVGGSLNQPQHF. CDR3 DNA sequence: TGTGCCAGTAGCCTCCAGGTGGGGGGTTCCCTTAATCAGCCCCAGCATTTT. Looking up the rest from reference TRBV19 and TRBJ1-5 gives the full variable domain: DGGITQSPKYLFRKEGQNVTLSCEQNLNHDAMYWYRQDPGQGLRLIYYSQIVNDFQKGDIAEGYSVSREKKESFPLTVTSAQKNPTAFYLCASSLQVGGSLNQPQHFGDGTRLSIL.

The chain couples TRBV5-1 to TRBJ1-4; D perhaps matches TRBD1 (6 bases). From germline, CDR1 is SGHRS and CDR2 YFSETQ. V lost 2 bases to trimming and J lost 7 bases, with 12 bases between them. The CDR3 is 14 residues long. The CDR3 loop is CASSLRGNSEKLFF. CDR3 in DNA: TGCGCCAGCAGCTTAAGGGGGAACAGTGAAAAACTGTTTTTT.

This CDR3 is CAISGYRGAFF. CDR3 coding DNA: TGTGCCATCAGTGGTTACAGGGGGGCTTTCTTT. V and J are TRBV10-3 and TRBJ1-1; 8 bases map to TRBD1. Per germline, CDR1 ENHRY and CDR2 SYGVKD. CDR3 length equals 11 residues. Trimming removed 4 bases from V and 11 bases from J; junction bases left unmatched: 3.

This chain joins TRBV7-6 and TRBJ1-2; 8 bases fit TRBD1. The CDR3 contains 15 residues. V shed 5 bases, J shed 7 bases, and the junction held 12 bases outside the gene matches. Germline loops: CDR1 SGHVS, CDR2 FNYEAQ. As DNA, the CDR3 is TGTGCCAGCAGCAATTCCCGGGACAGGACCTTTGGCTACACCTTC. It yields the protein CASSNSRDRTFGYTF.

This rearrangement joins TRBV7-2 to TRBJ2-2; TRBD2 matches 11 bases. CDR3 length: 18 amino acids. V gave up 1 base and J gave up 4 bases; unmatched junction bases: 8. Germline CDR1 and CDR2: SGHTA and FQGNSA. Here the CDR3 reads CASSLGIAGGPRTGELFF. The CDR3, as DNA: TGTGCCAGCAGCTTAGGGATAGCGGGGGGGCCGCGCACCGGGGAGCTGTTTTTT.

The rearrangement joins TRBV7-6 to TRBJ2-7, with D perhaps TRBD1 (5 bases). Germline assignment: CDR1 SGHVS and CDR2 FNYEAQ. The length of the CDR3 is 12 residues. Trimming took off 5 bases at V and 5 bases at J, with 10 bases between the two ends. DNA for the CDR3: TGTGCCAGCAGCGTCAGGGCCCACGAGCAGTACTTC. This sequence encodes CASSVRAHEQYF.

The rearrangement links TRBV7-2 to TRBJ1-1; D remains ambiguous. The ends were cut back, 2 bases at V and 4 bases at J, with 11 bases in the middle. Germline values: CDR1 SGHTA, CDR2 FQGNSA. CDR3 length equals 14 residues. The CDR3 DNA follows: TGTGCCAGCAGCTTAACAACTGGGAGCACTGAAGCTTTCTTT. Its protein product is CASSLTTGSTEAFF.

By share of the sample, this clone is medium-sized. CDR3 protein: CASIPGLSRHEQYF. CDR3 sequence (DNA): TGTGCCAGCATCCCGGGACTGTCAAGGCACGAGCAGTACTTC. The rearrangement joins TRBV21-1 to TRBJ2-7; TRBD2, the table's D call, was not compared with the DNA. TRBV21-1 is reported as a pseudogene. The CDR3 is 14 amino acids.

The J gene is TRBJ2-7, the V gene TRBV7-6, with 8 nucleotides matching TRBD1. The CDR3 consists of 16 residues. From germline, CDR1 is SGHVS and CDR2 FNYEAQ. V shed 5 bases, J shed 2 bases, and the junction held 11 bases outside the gene matches. CDR3 loop: CASSPLSPGQAYEQYF. CDR3 nucleotide sequence: TGTGCCAGCAGCCCATTGAGTCCGGGACAGGCCTACGAGCAGTACTTC. The entire variable domain, with the rest obtained from reference TRBV7-6 and TRBJ2-7, is as follows: GAGVSQSPRYKVTKRGQDVALRCDPISGHVSLYWYRQALGQGPEFLTYFNYEAQQDKSGLPNDRFSAERPEGSISTLTIQRTEQRDSAMYRCASSPLSPGQAYEQYFGPGTRLTVT.

The CDR3 is CASSLPGVGGETQYF. CDR3 nucleotides: TGTGCCAGCAGCCTACCGGGGGTGGGAGGAGAGACCCAGTACTTC. J is TRBJ2-5 and V is TRBV6-5; D is perhaps TRBD2 (6 bases). The CDR3 length is 15 residues. The germline CDR1 and CDR2 sequences are MNHEY and SVGAGI. V was clipped by 6 bases and J by 4 bases, with 18 bases between them.

The chain employs TRBV5-1 and TRBJ2-2; 10 nucleotides line up with TRBD1. Per germline, CDR1 SGHRS and CDR2 YFSETQ. CDR3 size: 15 residues. V shed 1 base and J 7 bases; nucleotides not matched to a gene: 4. CDR3 nucleotides: TGCGCCAGCAGCTTGCCGACAGGGGGCCTCGGGGAGCTGTTTTTT. It codes for CASSLPTGGLGELFF.

This clone showed up just a few times. J is TRBJ1-2 and V is TRBV19, with D tentatively TRBD1 (5 bases). Germline V gives CDR1 LNHDA, CDR2 SQIVND (reference sequence). The V gene lost 7 bases and the J gene lost 5 bases, with 17 bases spanning the gap. The CDR3 covers 14 residues. Written as DNA, the CDR3 is TGTGCCAGTACCCCGACAGAGAAATTTTATGGCTACACCTTC. Its protein product is CASTPTEKFYGYTF.

This clone was recorded only once. This sequence joins TRBV10-1 and TRBJ2-7, with TRBD1 as a possible D gene (6 bases). The CDR3 is 14 amino acids. Trimming took off 6 bases at V and 0 bases at J, with 12 bases between the two ends. From germline, CDR1 is WNHNN and CDR2 SYGVQD (reference sequence). The CDR3 sequence: CASSHIQGSYEQYF. The CDR3 bases are TGCGCCAGCAGCCACATACAGGGCTCCTACGAGCAGTACTTC.

This chain joins TRBV11-2 and TRBJ2-7, with TRBD1 as a possible D gene (5 bases). V lost 4 bases and J lost 7, with 20 bases in between. This CDR3 has 15 residues. Germline CDR1 reads SGHAT; CDR2 reads FQNNGV. The CDR3, as DNA: TGTGCCAGCAGCTCAATTCAGGGTGTTACGTGGGAGCAGTACTTC. Its protein product is CASSSIQGVTWEQYF.

V and J are TRBV15 and TRBJ1-2; a possible D gene is TRBD1 (5 bases). This CDR3 contains 14 residues. V was clipped by 7 bases and J by 2 bases, with 14 bases between them. CDR1 is LNHNV, CDR2 YYDKDF, per germline (reference sequence). The CDR3 nucleotides are TGTGCCACCACTTTTTCCGCAGGGAACTATGGCTACACCTTC. This sequence encodes CATTFSAGNYGYTF. The whole variable domain, remainder taken from reference TRBV15 and TRBJ1-2, is DAMVIQNPRYQVTQFGKPVTLSCSQTLNHNVMYWYQQKSSQAPKLLFHYYDKDFNNEADTPDNFQSRRPNTSFCFLDIRSPGLGDTAMYLCATTFSAGNYGYTFGSGTRLTVV.

The chain recombines TRBV2 with TRBJ1-5; D remains unclear. This CDR3 contains 12 residues. Germline loops: CDR1 SNHLY, CDR2 FYNNEI. Trimming removed 8 bases at V and 1 base at J, with 6 bases between. This CDR3 reads CASGRSNQPQHF. In nucleotides, the CDR3 is TGTGCCAGCGGGAGAAGCAATCAGCCCCAGCATTTT.

CDR3 nucleotides: TGTGCCAGCAGCTCCCCCTGGGAACGGGGGGCCGGCACAGATACGCAGTATTTT. It yields the protein CASSSPWERGAGTDTQYF. The chain uses TRBV5-4 and TRBJ2-3; D perhaps matches TRBD2 (7 bases). Trimming took off 3 bases at V and 1 base at J, with 21 bases between the two ends. Germline assignment: CDR1 SGHNT and CDR2 YYREEE (reference sequence). The length of the CDR3 is 18 residues.